The 24 T cell receptor beta chains below all came from one sample that was sequenced in a study of cytomegalovirus exposure and HLA in healthy donors. Some clones are missing from TCRdb's copy, which holds only in-frame ones; the method was immunoSEQ multiplex PCR. Among some 120,000 clones listed, about nine tenths were seen once. Input material: PBMCs. Source of these receptors: a man aged 30 to 45 in good health and CMV-seronegative.

The V gene is TRBV2, the J gene TRBJ1-4, with D hard to call. The germline V and J ends were trimmed by 11 bases and 8 bases, with 18 bases remaining between them. The germline V gene has CDR1 SNHLY and CDR2 FYNNEI. This CDR3 contains 13 residues. CDR3 in DNA: TGTGCCGTAGGACTTCTCGGTGGGGAAAAACTGTTTTTT. This gives the protein CAVGLLGGEKLFF.

This clone came up a few times. The V and J genes are TRBV6-1 and TRBJ1-1; no reliable D call. Trimming shortened V by 8 bases and J by 0 bases, and 13 bases separated the two germline ends. The CDR3 totals 14 residues. Per germline, CDR1 MNHNS and CDR2 SASEGT. For the CDR3, the DNA is TGTGCCAGCTCGCCGGGTGTCATGAACACTGAAGCTTTCTTT. Amino acids: CASSPGVMNTEAFF.

The V and J genes are TRBV19 and TRBJ1-2; 9 nucleotides match TRBD1. V lost 8 bases, J lost 3 bases, and 10 bases stayed unmatched. This CDR3 is built from 15 residues. The germline gives CDR1 LNHDA, CDR2 SQIVND (reference sequence). The CDR3 reads CASRQGEGPYYGYTF. CDR3 nucleotide sequence: TGTGCCAGTCGACAGGGGGAGGGCCCTTACTATGGCTACACCTTC.

CDR3: CASSQVALAGLSYEQYF. The CDR3 DNA sequence: TGCGCCAGCAGCCAAGTAGCCCTAGCGGGGTTATCCTACGAGCAGTACTTC. The V and J genes are TRBV4-3 and TRBJ2-7; 9 nucleotides agree with TRBD2. Trimming removed 1 base from V and 1 base from J; junction bases left unmatched: 8. Germline assignment: CDR1 LGHNA and CDR2 YSLEER. The CDR3 sequence is 17 residues long.

The chain carries TRBV9 and TRBJ2-2; D is unclear. The CDR3 sequence is 15 residues long. V was trimmed by 4 bases and J by 2 bases, leaving 12 bases between them. Germline CDR1 reads SGDLS; CDR2 reads YYNGEE. CDR3 in amino acids: CASSPPSLNTGELFF. CDR3 nucleotides: TGTGCCAGCAGCCCCCCTTCTCTCAACACCGGGGAGCTGTTTTTT.

Notes on this clone: This specimen includes other DNA sequences encoding the same CDR3. The genes are TRBV4-3 and TRBJ1-5; no reliable D call. V was clipped by 0 bases and J by 4 bases, with 4 bases between them. The CDR3 contains 13 residues. Germline CDR1 reads LGHNA; CDR2 reads YSLEER. CDR3 sequence: CASSQDGNQPQHF. The CDR3 region has the DNA TGCGCCAGCAGCCAAGACGGGAATCAGCCCCAGCATTTT.

The V and J genes are TRBV6-1 and TRBJ2-5; 7 bases agree with TRBD1. The CDR3 is 15 residues long. From germline, CDR1 is MNHNS and CDR2 SASEGT. Trimming removed 5 bases from V and 4 bases from J; junction bases left unmatched: 10. The CDR3 protein is CASSRQGLGLETQYF. The CDR3 bases are TGTGCCAGCAGTAGACAGGGTTTGGGCCTAGAGACCCAGTACTTC.

V is TRBV27 and J is TRBJ2-7; possible D gene TRBD2, 7 bases. Trimming took off 8 bases at V and 6 bases at J, with 23 bases between the two ends. Germline CDR1 is MNHEY and CDR2 is SMNVEV (reference sequence). The CDR3 covers 15 residues. The chain's CDR3 is CASSFSRGARGEQYF. In nucleotides, the CDR3 is TGTGCCAGCTCCTTTTCACGGGGGGCGCGCGGCGAGCAGTACTTC.

The chain's CDR3 is CASSLRGTGGELFF. In DNA, the CDR3 is TGTGCCAGCAGCTTACGCGGGACTGGCGGGGAGCTGTTTTTT. The V gene is TRBV11-2, the J gene TRBJ2-2; possible D gene TRBD2, 6 bases. The CDR3 is 14 residues long. Germline CDR1 and CDR2: SGHAT and FQNNGV. Trimming took 2 bases from V and 7 from J, leaving 11 bases between them.

The chain recombines TRBV5-8 with TRBJ2-1, with D perhaps TRBD2 (5 bases). Trimming removed 5 bases from V and 9 bases from J, with 15 bases in between. The CDR3 runs to 13 residues. The V gene's germline CDR1 is SGHTS and CDR2 YDEGEE. For the CDR3, the DNA is TGTGCCAGCAGGCTTACGACGGGGAGTGAGCAGTTCTTC. Its protein product is CASRLTTGSEQFF.

The gene calls are TRBV5-6 and TRBJ2-7; D not certain. The CDR3 covers 13 residues. CDR1 and CDR2 (germline): SGHDT, YYEEEE. V was clipped by 1 base and J by 7 bases, with 12 bases between them. The CDR3 loop reads CASSLLTAKEQYF. CDR3 nucleotide sequence: TGTGCCAGCAGCTTGCTAACAGCCAAAGAGCAGTACTTC.

The chain links TRBV2 to TRBJ1-5, with D hard to call. The CDR3 spans 17 residues. Per the germline V gene, CDR1 is SNHLY and CDR2 is FYNNEI. Deletions cut 2 bases from V and 11 bases from J, with 25 bases between. The CDR3 DNA reads as TGTGCCAGCAGTGAACGGCGGGCAGCTCTCGTGAATTTGGCCCAGCATTTT. Amino acids: CASSERRAALVNLAQHF.

The chain uses TRBV5-1 and TRBJ2-1; 7 nucleotides agree with TRBD2. Trimming at V came to 0 bases and at J to 4 bases, leaving 7 bases not matched to a gene. The CDR3 sequence is 16 residues long. Germline CDR1 and CDR2: SGHRS and YFSETQ. The CDR3 loop is CASSLGLAEHYNEQFF. The CDR3 DNA reads TGCGCCAGCAGCTTGGGACTAGCTGAACATTACAATGAGCAGTTCTTC.

V gene TRBV29-1 combines with J gene TRBJ2-5; no definite D call. The CDR3 covers 13 residues. V was pared by 2 bases and J by 1 base, with 8 bases between. Germline loops: CDR1 SQVTM, CDR2 ANQGSEA. The CDR3 protein is CSVEPRIQETQYF. The CDR3 DNA is TGCAGCGTTGAACCCAGGATCCAAGAGACCCAGTACTTC.

V usage is TRBV30 and J usage is TRBJ1-3, with D perhaps matching TRBD1 (5 bases). The length of the CDR3 is 15 residues. Per germline, CDR1 GTSNPN and CDR2 SVGIG (reference sequence). V lost 3 bases, J lost 0 bases, and 12 bases lay in between. This CDR3 is CAWRADSYSGNTIYF. CDR3 nucleotide sequence: TGTGCCTGGAGGGCAGACAGCTACTCTGGAAACACCATATATTTT.

The chain is built from TRBV9 and TRBJ2-3; 9 nucleotides line up with TRBD2. V shed 9 bases and J 6 bases; nucleotides not matched to a gene: 8. The length of the CDR3 is 13 residues. Germline lookup yields CDR1 SGDLS and CDR2 YYNGEE. This CDR3 reads CATQREVGDTQYF. In nucleotides, the CDR3 is TGTGCCACTCAGCGGGAGGTAGGGGATACGCAGTATTTT.

The CDR3 sequence is CASSVGASGVSSTDTQYF. The CDR3, as DNA: TGTGCCAGCAGCGTAGGGGCTAGCGGGGTCTCTAGCACAGATACGCAGTATTTT. J is TRBJ2-3 and V is TRBV9; TRBD2 agrees at 9 bases. This CDR3 is 18 amino acids long. The germline V gene encodes CDR1 SGDLS and CDR2 YYNGEE. V dropped 0 bases and J dropped 0; count of bases not matched to a gene: 8. Filled out from reference TRBV9 and TRBJ2-3, the complete variable domain reads DSGVTQTPKHLITATGQRVTLRCSPRSGDLSVYWYQQSLDQGLQFLIQYYNGEERAKGNILERFSAQQFPDLHSELNLSSLELGDSALYFCASSVGASGVSSTDTQYFGPGTRLTVL.

The rearrangement joins TRBV25-1 to TRBJ2-5; possibly TRBD2 for D (6 bases). V shed 5 bases and J shed 3 bases, with 19 bases lying between them. Germline assignment: CDR1 MGHDK and CDR2 SYGVNS. The length of the CDR3 is 16 residues. This CDR3 is CASSSYGGSGKETQYF. CDR3 bases: TGTGCCAGCAGTTCCTATGGGGGTAGCGGCAAAGAGACCCAGTACTTC.

J is TRBJ2-7 and V is TRBV7-2; 9 bases fit TRBD2. V dropped 5 bases and J dropped 5; count of bases not matched to a gene: 4. This CDR3 spans 13 amino acids. CDR1 is SGHTA, CDR2 FQGNSA, per germline. The DNA of the CDR3 is TGTGCCAGCAGCCTTAGCGGGAGCGACGAGCAGTACTTC. Its protein product is CASSLSGSDEQYF.

This chain uses TRBV5-1 with TRBJ1-2; D gene uncertain. This CDR3 comprises 14 residues. Trimming took off 2 bases at V and 1 base at J, with 9 bases between the two ends. In germline, CDR1 is SGHRS, CDR2 YFSETQ. CDR3 amino acids: CASSFLRSNYGYTF. The CDR3 DNA is TGCGCCAGCAGCTTTCTCAGAAGTAACTATGGCTACACCTTC.

This clone was seen more than once but under ten times. The chain joins TRBV7-9 to TRBJ1-1; TRBD1 matches at 7 bases. The trim removed 5 bases at V and 6 bases at J, leaving 9 bases unmatched. The CDR3 is 14 residues long. CDR1 is SEHNR and CDR2 is FQNEAQ in the germline V gene (reference sequence). DNA of the CDR3: TGTGCCAGCAGCCGAACGACAGGGCCCCCTGAAGCTTTCTTT. This sequence encodes CASSRTTGPPEAFF.

Here the CDR3 DNA reads TGCGCCAGCAGCTTTGCAGGGGAAGAGACCCAGTACTTC. Its protein is CASSFAGEETQYF. V and J are TRBV5-1 and TRBJ2-5, with TRBD1 as a possible D gene (6 bases). CDR3 length: 13 residues. Germline CDR1 and CDR2: SGHRS and YFSETQ. Trimming cost V 2 bases and J 3 bases, with 8 bases left between them.

V and J are TRBV30 and TRBJ2-2; TRBD2 might be the D (7 bases). The V end lost 3 bases, the J end lost 1 base, and 18 bases lay between the germline ends. This CDR3 is 17 amino acids long. Germline CDR1 reads GTSNPN; CDR2 reads SVGIG (reference sequence). The CDR3 nucleotides are TGTGCCTGGAGCGGTCAGCGGGGACACGAGAACACCGGGGAGCTGTTTTTT. It yields the protein CAWSGQRGHENTGELFF.

This clone appeared once. The chain is built from TRBV14 and TRBJ2-7; the match to TRBD1 covers 11 bases. This CDR3 has 16 residues. CDR1 and CDR2 from the germline V gene are SGHDN and FVKESK. J lost 3 bases, V lost 3 bases, and 7 bases had no gene match. CDR3 sequence: CASSQGTGGNYYEQYF. The DNA for the CDR3 is TGTGCCAGCAGCCAGGGGACAGGGGGGAACTACTACGAGCAGTACTTC.